Below are 10 T cell receptor beta chains sequenced from a single sample in a study. TCRdb recomputed calls from the 5' RACE reads with MiXCR, one row per CDR3 protein. Of approximately 8,200 distinct CDR3 sequences detected, about 70% appear once; the ten largest clones hold 4.3%. Sequencing was performed on tumor-infiltrating naive CD4+ T cells sorted from the breast tumor. Sample subset: naive CD4+ T cells, CD4+CD45RA+CD25-. The receptors stem from a female donor with breast cancer.

This rearrangement joins TRBV12-3 or TRBV12-4 to TRBJ1-4, with D unresolved. Trimming shortened V by 5 bases and J by 3 bases, and 13 bases separated the two germline ends. The CDR3 runs 15 residues. CDR3 coding DNA: TGTGCCAGCAGTCCCACCGGCGGGTCTAATGAAAAACTGTTTTTT. Translation: CASSPTGGSNEKLFF.

This clonotype came up a few times. CDR3 amino acids: CASSEGYNQNNEQFF. CDR3 bases: TGCGCCAGCAGTGAAGGGTATAATCAGAACAATGAGCAGTTCTTC. J is TRBJ2-1 and V is TRBV10-1; D unresolved. Trimming stripped 3 bases from V and 5 bases from J, with 14 bases between. The CDR3 length is 15 residues. Germline assignment: CDR1 WNHNN and CDR2 SYGVQD (reference sequence).

The V gene is TRBV6-5, the J gene TRBJ1-6, with 7 bases identical to TRBD1. Germline V gene sequence: CDR1 MNHEY, CDR2 SVGAGI. Germline trimming cut 0 bases from V and 8 bases from J; bases unmatched to any gene: 13. The CDR3 consists of 18 residues. In nucleotides, the CDR3 is TGTGCCAGCAGTTACTCTTGGCAGGGGGGGAGGCGGGATTCACCCCTCCACTTT. It translates to CASSYSWQGGRRDSPLHF.

This clonotype has just a few counts. The chain links TRBV20-1 to TRBJ1-1; no reliable D call. The CDR3 contains 13 residues. Per germline, CDR1 DFQATT and CDR2 SNEGSKA (reference sequence). Trimming stripped 3 bases from V and 5 bases from J, with 13 bases between. The chain's CDR3 is CSASVGSVTEAFF. CDR3 nucleotide sequence: TGCAGTGCTAGTGTGGGCTCGGTGACTGAAGCTTTCTTT.

The V call is TRBV6-6, the J call TRBJ2-1; D gene ambiguous. The CDR3 runs to 13 residues. Germline-derived CDR1 and CDR2 are MNHNY and SVGAGI (reference sequence). The germline V and J ends were trimmed by 9 bases and 0 bases, with 9 bases remaining between them. The CDR3 spells CASSRDSYNEQFF. The CDR3 DNA is TGTGCCAGTTCCCGTGACTCCTACAATGAGCAGTTCTTC.

Details on this clonotype: The germline gene is not matched at one end of the junction; a read error may be the cause. This rearrangement joins TRBV5-4 to TRBJ2-3; D is undetermined. The germline gives CDR1 SGHNT, CDR2 YYREEE (reference sequence). The CDR3 contains 13 residues. The CDR3 DNA follows: TGCGCCAGCAGCACCTCTAGCACAGATACGCAGTATTTT. The encoded protein is CASSTSSTDTQYF.

The CDR3 loop reads CAIRTTSGGDYNEQFF. The CDR3 bases are TGTGCCATCAGGACGACTAGCGGGGGGGACTACAATGAGCAGTTCTTC. The V gene is TRBV10-3, the J gene TRBJ2-1; 14 nucleotides agree with TRBD2. The CDR3 has 16 residues. V was clipped by 6 bases and J by 3 bases; unmatched bases: 4. CDR1 and CDR2 from the germline V gene are ENHRY and SYGVKD.

This clonotype was detected only a few times. The chain is built from TRBV4-2 and TRBJ2-5; TRBD2 agrees at 11 bases. V shed 4 bases, J shed 1 base, and the junction held 5 bases outside the gene matches. CDR1 and CDR2 (germline): LGHNA, YNFKEQ. This CDR3 has 16 amino acids. The CDR3 protein is CASSPVGTSGQETQYF. The DNA for the CDR3 is TGTGCCAGCAGCCCCGTGGGGACTAGCGGCCAAGAGACCCAGTACTTC.

V usage is TRBV5-1 and J usage is TRBJ2-5; 7 nucleotides agree with TRBD2. The V gene's germline CDR1 is SGHRS and CDR2 YFSETQ. J was trimmed by 3 bases and V by 3 bases; bases with no gene match: 8. There are 15 residues in the CDR3. The CDR3 coding sequence is TGCGCCAGCAGCTCGCAGCGGGGTGTAAAAGAGACCCAGTACTTC. Translating it yields CASSSQRGVKETQYF.

In this sample, this clonotype turned up a few times. The chain carries TRBV20-1 and TRBJ2-3, with 10 bases lining up with TRBD2. Germline loops: CDR1 DFQATT, CDR2 SNEGSKA (reference sequence). The trim removed 6 bases at V and 3 bases at J, leaving 9 bases unmatched. The CDR3 runs 15 residues. The CDR3 loop is CSARGASGRTDTQYF. CDR3 in DNA: TGCAGTGCCCGGGGTGCTAGCGGGAGAACAGATACGCAGTATTTT.